These 13 T cell receptor beta chains share one sample of origin, sequenced in a study of shared T cell receptors in the human thymus. Assay used: immunoSEQ multiplex PCR; TCRdb lists only in-frame clones, some missing. The sample contains hundreds of thousands of clones, 70% to 90% of which appear only once. These data also formed part of another study, on human thymus T cells.

The sample comprised thymocytes. The receptors stem from a boy younger than two with a congenital heart defect.

V usage is TRBV5-6 and J usage is TRBJ2-5, with TRBD2 matching over 10 bases. CDR1 SGHDT and CDR2 YYEEEE come from the germline V gene. V shed 4 bases, J shed 5 bases, and the junction held 11 bases outside the gene matches. This CDR3 has 16 amino acids. The CDR3 coding sequence is TGTGCCAGCAGCCCGGCAGCGGGAGGGCTTAGGGAGACCCAGTACTTC. Translating it yields CASSPAAGGLRETQYF.

The rearrangement links TRBV4-1 to TRBJ2-7; tentative D call: TRBD1 (6 bases). The CDR3 is 18 residues long. Germline CDR1 is MGHRA and CDR2 is YSYEKL. Trimming took off 0 bases at V and 0 bases at J, with 18 bases between the two ends. The CDR3 DNA reads as TGCGCCAGCAGCCAAGATGTGAACCGGGACAAGTTCTCCTACGAGCAGTACTTC. Amino acids: CASSQDVNRDKFSYEQYF.

The V and J genes are TRBV4-1 and TRBJ2-7, with unresolved D. V dropped 1 base and J dropped 3 bases, with 10 bases sitting between them. This CDR3 comprises 14 residues. The V gene's germline CDR1 is MGHRA and CDR2 YSYEKL. CDR3 coding DNA: TGCGCCAGCAGCCAAGGAAATAGAAACTACGAGCAGTACTTC. Translation gives CASSQGNRNYEQYF.

The chain employs TRBV2 and TRBJ2-1; D perhaps matches TRBD2 (5 bases). V was pared by 3 bases and J by 7 bases, with 19 bases between. This CDR3 contains 16 residues. CDR1 SNHLY and CDR2 FYNNEI come from the germline V gene. The CDR3 loop is CASSDREGPFNNEQFF. CDR3 bases: TGTGCCAGCAGTGATCGAGAGGGTCCCTTCAATAATGAGCAGTTCTTC.

The chain carries TRBV2 and TRBJ1-3, with D uncertain. CDR3 length equals 17 residues. V was pared by 4 bases and J by 9 bases, with 25 bases between. Germline lookup yields CDR1 SNHLY and CDR2 FYNNEI. The CDR3 nucleotides are TGTGCCAGCAGTGTCACCCCCTTTTATCCAGGCCGAAGCACCATATATTTT. This codes for CASSVTPFYPGRSTIYF.

The chain has TRBV6-5 and TRBJ1-1; D is perhaps TRBD1 (5 bases). The V end was cut by 5 bases, the J end by 5 bases, with 18 bases between. This CDR3 contains 15 residues. Germline CDR1 MNHEY, CDR2 SVGAGI. Here the CDR3 DNA reads TGTGCCAGCAGTCATCCGTCGAGGGGAGGGACTGAAGCTTTCTTT. Amino acids: CASSHPSRGGTEAFF.

The rearrangement uses TRBV7-2 and TRBJ2-7, with TRBD2 matching 9 bases. The ends lost 5 bases at V and 6 bases at J; junction bases unmatched: 20. In germline, CDR1 is SGHTA, CDR2 FQGNSA. This CDR3 is 18 amino acids long. The CDR3 coding sequence is TGTGCCAGCAGCCCCCCGGATAGGGGCGGGAGGGCCCAACCCGAGCAGTACTTC. Protein: CASSPPDRGGRAQPEQYF.

V is TRBV4-3 and J is TRBJ2-2; weak D call: TRBD2 (6 bases). This CDR3 is built from 15 residues. Germline V gene data show CDR1 as LGHNA and CDR2 as YSLEER. Deletions cut 6 bases from V and 7 bases from J, with 18 bases between. In DNA form, the CDR3 reads TGCGCCAGCAGGACTATCGGAGGGCCTAGCGGGGAGCTGTTTTTT. This encodes CASRTIGGPSGELFF.

This clone was counted a single time. The gene calls are TRBV7-2 and TRBJ1-2; possibly TRBD1 for D (6 bases). This CDR3 region has 14 residues. Germline-derived CDR1 and CDR2 are SGHTA and FQGNSA. V lost 1 base and J lost 4, with 10 bases in between. CDR3 sequence: CASSLVPDSYGYTF. The CDR3 DNA reads as TGTGCCAGCAGCTTAGTCCCGGACAGCTATGGCTACACCTTC.

The DNA of the CDR3 is TGTGCCAGCAGCTTAACATCGGAAAGGGGCACCAACTATGGCTACACCTTC. Its translation: CASSLTSERGTNYGYTF. This chain links TRBV7-3 with TRBJ1-2; the D gene is possibly TRBD1 (5 bases). The CDR3 totals 17 residues. V gave up 0 bases and J gave up 2 bases, with 16 bases separating them. Germline V gene lookup returns CDR1 SGHTA and CDR2 FQGTGA.

The rearrangement joins TRBV4-1 to TRBJ1-1; TRBD1 agrees at 8 bases. V trimming: 1 base; J trimming: 0 bases; junction bases outside the gene matches: 13. Germline V gives CDR1 MGHRA, CDR2 YSYEKL. The CDR3 loop spans 19 amino acids. CDR3 sequence reads: CASSQGGQGGKFMNTEAFF. The CDR3 DNA reads TGCGCCAGCAGCCAAGGTGGACAGGGCGGAAAGTTCATGAACACTGAAGCTTTCTTT.

This chain links TRBV4-1 with TRBJ2-1, with D possibly matching TRBD2 (5 bases). V dropped 1 base and J dropped 7 bases, with 17 bases sitting between them. The CDR3 has 16 residues. Germline V gene data show CDR1 as MGHRA and CDR2 as YSYEKL. DNA for the CDR3: TGCGCCAGCAGCCAAGCTGAAACTTCACGGGGAAATGAGCAGTTCTTC. It encodes CASSQAETSRGNEQFF.

This rearrangement joins TRBV7-3 to TRBJ2-6, with 9 bases lining up with TRBD2. After removal of 5 bases from V and 2 bases from J, the junction contained 7 bases not matched to a gene. Germline V lookup: CDR1 SGHTA, CDR2 FQGTGA. This CDR3 contains 17 residues. The CDR3 DNA follows: TGTGCCAGCAGCCCAGAGGCGGGAGGGCCTGGGGCCAACGTCCTGACTTTC. It translates to CASSPEAGGPGANVLTF. Full variable domain (remainder filled in from reference TRBV7-3 and TRBJ2-6): GAGVSQTPSNKVTEKGKYVELRCDPISGHTALYWYRQSLGQGPEFLIYFQGTGAADDSGLPNDRFFAVRPEGSVSTLKIQRTERGDSAVYLCASSPEAGGPGANVLTFGAGSRLTVL.